The rows below give T cell receptor beta chains drawn from one sample of a study of identical twins. TCRdb analysed the 5' RACE reads with MiXCR anew, one entry per CDR3 protein. The sample holds 430,000 or so distinct CDR3 sequences, about 24% seen once. Separately, the same data were catalogued under a study of T cells expressing NK-cell markers.

The sequenced sample was CD4+ T cells sorted from blood. The receptors were sampled from a young woman in good health. Each CDR3 is given with its conserved first and last residue. D genes are given only for firm matches. Where a row states a size, it is once, few, many or the class of an expanded clone; other rows omit it.

J	V	D	size	CDR3	DNA
TRBJ2-3	TRBV10-3	NA	NA	CAIRGGTTDTQYF	TGTGCCATCAGGGGGGGAACCACAGATACGCAGTATTTT
TRBJ1-1	TRBV7-2	NA	NA	CASSLGTVEAFF	TGTGCCAGCAGCTTAGGGACAGTAGAAGCTTTCTTT
TRBJ2-3	TRBV15	NA	few	CATSGRRGGDTQYF	TGTGCCACCAGCGGTAGACGGGGTGGGGATACGCAGTATTTT
TRBJ1-4	TRBV29-1	NA	NA	CSVLGHPTNEKLFF	TGCAGCGTCCTAGGACACCCAACTAATGAAAAACTGTTTTTT
TRBJ2-1	TRBV12-3/TRBV12-4	TRBD2	few	CASRAPGLAGLNEQFF	TGTGCCAGCAGAGCGCCGGGACTAGCGGGACTAAATGAGCAGTTCTTC
TRBJ2-2	TRBV7-6	NA	NA	CASSLGPRSGTGELFF	TGTGCCAGCAGCTTAGGACCGCGGTCGGGCACCGGGGAGCTGTTTTTT
TRBJ1-2	TRBV19	TRBD1	NA	CASSIFGQGDGYTF	TGTGCCAGTAGTATCTTCGGACAGGGGGATGGCTACACCTTC
TRBJ1-3	TRBV6-5	NA	few	CASSYSSGADGNTIYF	TGTGCCAGCAGTTACTCCTCGGGAGCCGATGGAAACACCATATATTTT
TRBJ2-1	TRBV2	NA	few	CASRREGGQQFF	TGTGCCAGCAGGAGGGAGGGGGGGCAGCAGTTCTTC
TRBJ2-3	TRBV4-3	NA	NA	CASSQDFSTDTQYF	TGCGCCAGCAGCCAAGATTTCAGCACAGATACGCAGTATTTT
TRBJ1-2	TRBV30	NA	NA	CAWSVPWGYTF	TGTGCCTGGAGTGTACCCTGGGGCTACACCTTC
TRBJ2-1	TRBV12-3/TRBV12-4	TRBD2	many	CASCPSGYNEQFF	TGTGCCAGCTGTCCTAGCGGATACAATGAGCAGTTCTTC
TRBJ2-7	TRBV20-1	TRBD1	few	CSASRGQGEQYF	TGCAGTGCTTCCAGGGGGCAGGGAGAGCAGTACTTC
TRBJ2-1	TRBV28	TRBD2	NA	CASSFTGGRGEQFF	TGTGCCAGCAGTTTTACGGGAGGAAGAGGTGAGCAGTTCTTC
TRBJ2-3	TRBV12-3/TRBV12-4	NA	NA	CASSPRWGLSDTQYF	TGTGCCAGCAGTCCCAGGTGGGGGTTGTCAGATACGCAGTATTTT
TRBJ2-1	TRBV25-1	NA	NA	CATTKGVSYNEQFF	TGTGCCACCACGAAAGGGGTCTCCTACAATGAGCAGTTCTTC
TRBJ1-3	TRBV5-1	TRBD1	few	CASSLNGQAGNTIYF	TGCGCCAGCAGCCTCAATGGACAGGCCGGAAACACCATATATTTT
TRBJ2-7	TRBV20-1	NA	NA	CSALGGPYEQYF	TGCAGTGCACTCGGGGGACCCTACGAGCAGTACTTC
TRBJ1-2	TRBV12-3/TRBV12-4	NA	NA	CASSFYLRRDPKGYTF	TGTGCCAGCAGTTTTTATTTGAGGAGAGACCCTAAGGGCTACACCTTC
TRBJ2-5	TRBV5-1	NA	NA	CASSEGPQETQYF	TGCGCCAGCAGCGAGGGACCGCAAGAGACCCAGTACTTC
TRBJ2-3	TRBV12-3/TRBV12-4	NA	NA	CASSSVISGASTDTQYF	TGTGCCAGCAGCTCCGTTATTTCCGGGGCTAGCACAGATACGCAGTATTTT
TRBJ2-2	TRBV7-2	NA	many	CASSLVVLVNTGELFF	TGTGCCAGCAGCTTAGTAGTGCTAGTTAACACCGGGGAGCTGTTTTTT
TRBJ1-1	TRBV29-1	NA	NA	CSVEALTQDTEAFF	TGCAGCGTTGAAGCCCTCACCCAGGATACTGAAGCTTTCTTT
TRBJ2-3	TRBV10-1	NA	NA	CASRRSGLSTDTQYF	TGCGCCAGCAGAAGGTCGGGACTGAGCACAGATACGCAGTATTTT
TRBJ2-3	TRBV20-1	TRBD2	NA	CSVRTSGKGGATDTQYF	TGCAGTGTCAGGACTAGCGGGAAAGGGGGCGCCACAGATACGCAGTATTTT
TRBJ1-3	TRBV30	TRBD1	NA	CAWSGSSGQGTGNTIYF	TGTGCCTGGAGTGGTTCTTCGGGACAGGGGACTGGAAACACCATATATTTT
TRBJ2-1	TRBV5-1	NA	NA	CASSSLPASNGEQFF	TGCGCCAGCAGCTCACTCCCTGCTTCCAACGGTGAGCAGTTCTTC
TRBJ2-1	TRBV12-3/TRBV12-4	NA	few	CAITIARLYNEQFF	TGTGCCATTACGATTGCGCGGCTCTACAATGAGCAGTTCTTC
TRBJ1-1	TRBV5-1	TRBD1	few	CASSSTGSGGTEAFF	TGCGCCAGCAGCTCGACAGGGTCCGGTGGTACTGAAGCTTTCTTT
TRBJ2-3	TRBV9	TRBD2	NA	CASSVVGSGRDTQYF	TGTGCCAGCAGCGTAGTAGGTAGCGGGAGGGATACGCAGTATTTT
TRBJ2-1	TRBV20-1	NA	NA	CSAQDLPKQFF	TGCAGTGCCCAGGACCTTCCTAAGCAGTTCTTC
TRBJ2-3	TRBV5-1	NA	many	CASSLEEVTDTQYF	TGCGCCAGCAGCTTGGAGGAAGTCACAGATACGCAGTATTTT
TRBJ2-5	TRBV9	NA	few	CASSLRVKETQYF	TGTGCCAGCAGCCTCAGGGTTAAAGAGACCCAGTACTTC
TRBJ2-3	TRBV10-3	NA	NA	CAIGSGVVADTQYF	TGTGCCATCGGATCAGGGGTCGTCGCAGATACGCAGTATTTT
TRBJ2-5	TRBV10-3	NA	NA	CAISESTRVGTQYF	TGTGCCATCAGTGAGTCGACAAGGGTGGGGACCCAGTACTTC
TRBJ2-7	TRBV20-1	NA	NA	CSASPGPSTSEQYF	TGCAGTGCTAGTCCCGGACCCAGCACAAGCGAGCAGTACTTC
TRBJ1-2	TRBV5-1	NA	NA	CASSATWSDYTF	TGCGCCAGCAGCGCCACGTGGAGCGACTACACCTTC
TRBJ1-5	TRBV6-2/TRBV6-3	TRBD1	NA	CASSPQGANQPQHF	TGTGCCAGCAGTCCCCAGGGGGCCAATCAGCCCCAGCATTTT
TRBJ2-2	TRBV27	TRBD2	few	CASSSFGGAYTGELFF	TGTGCCAGCAGTTCCTTCGGGGGGGCGTACACCGGGGAGCTGTTTTTT
TRBJ1-2	TRBV20-1	TRBD1	few	CSARDRTGARYTF	TGCAGTGCTAGAGACCGGACAGGGGCTCGCTACACCTTC
TRBJ1-1	TRBV2	NA	NA	CASRRGRDLDTEAFF	TGTGCCAGCCGGCGGGGAAGGGACCTGGACACTGAAGCTTTCTTT
TRBJ2-3	TRBV18	TRBD2	NA	CASSPASGGHTDTQYF	TGTGCCAGCTCACCGGCTAGCGGGGGGCACACAGATACGCAGTATTTT
TRBJ2-1	TRBV5-4	NA	NA	CASSVGGVNNEQFF	TGTGCCAGCAGCGTGGGGGGAGTCAACAATGAGCAGTTCTTC
TRBJ2-3	TRBV12-3/TRBV12-4	NA	NA	CASSLTLLETSTDTQYF	TGTGCCAGCAGTTTAACTTTACTAGAGACTAGCACAGATACGCAGTATTTT
TRBJ2-7	TRBV6-5	NA	NA	CASSYSSAGYYEQYF	TGTGCCAGCAGTTACTCTAGTGCGGGATACTACGAGCAGTACTTC
TRBJ2-3	TRBV20-1	NA	NA	CSAAYRPLSTDTQYF	TGCAGTGCCGCCTACCGGCCCCTTAGCACAGATACGCAGTATTTT
TRBJ2-7	TRBV5-1	TRBD2	few	CASSREGLYEQYF	TGCGCCAGCAGCCGGGAGGGCCTCTACGAGCAGTACTTC
TRBJ2-6	TRBV10-3	NA	few	CAIRRVGSGANVLTF	TGTGCCATCAGAAGGGTAGGCTCTGGGGCCAACGTCCTGACTTTC
TRBJ2-3	TRBV7-3	NA	NA	CASSLNPRGDTDTQYF	TGTGCCAGCAGCTTAAATCCTAGAGGGGACACAGATACGCAGTATTTT
TRBJ2-2	TRBV11-2	TRBD2	NA	CASSSAGGRNTGELFF	TGTGCCAGCAGCTCTGCGGGGGGGCGGAACACCGGGGAGCTGTTTTTT
TRBJ2-7	TRBV4-2	TRBD2	many	CASSQDLAGPYEQYF	TGTGCCAGCAGCCAAGACCTAGCGGGACCCTACGAGCAGTACTTC
TRBJ1-1	TRBV12-3/TRBV12-4	NA	few	CASSSWGNTEAFF	TGTGCCAGCAGTTCATGGGGGAACACTGAAGCTTTCTTT